The entry that follows covers one T cell receptor (beta chain) sequence. Antigen specificity is unknown. This sample was taken from a study of shared clonotypes between healthy human individuals. Findings and limits, study-wide: Naive subsets tended to show greater estimated richness than memory subsets.

Produced via immunoSEQ multiplex PCR; TCRdb's table is partial and in-frame only. The sample carries 2 million to 3 million clones, approximately 90% recorded once. The receptor comes from a man between 18 and 35 years old in good health. Sequencing was performed on naive CD4+ T cells sorted from blood. Subset specified: CD45RA+ positively selected.

The CDR3, as DNA: TGTGCCAGCAGTGATGGGGGGAGGGGTTGGGAGCAGTACTTC. Translated: CASSDGGRGWEQYF. This chain joins TRBV2 and TRBJ2-7, with 7 bases matching TRBD2. Losses at the gene ends were 3 bases for V and 7 bases for J; bases not matched to a gene: 9. The germline V gene encodes CDR1 SNHLY and CDR2 FYNNEI. The CDR3 length is 14 residues.